This T cell receptor (beta chain) was found in a study of beta chain features in type 1 diabetes. The sequenced template was cDNA made from the entire isolated RNA. This table comes from immunoSEQ multiplex PCR, and its TCRdb copy is limited to in-frame clones, with some not included. The sample contains approximately 600,000 clones, roughly 12% of which appear only once. A few counts support this clone. Its antigen is undetermined. Germline-derived CDR1 and CDR2 are LNHDA and SQIVND (reference sequence). V was shortened by 5 bases and J by 4 bases, with 17 bases between the two germline ends. The CDR3 is made up of 15 amino acids. Study results and caveats: For patients, the naive, central memory and Treg TCRB repertoires appeared more alike than for healthy donors. For Type 1 diabetes patients, all four CD4+ subsets carried TCRB CDR3s that were moderately but significantly shorter. More deletions and fewer insertions at VDJ junctions were seen in type 1 diabetes patients.

Sample: naive CD4+ T cells from blood. The receptor comes from a young man with type 1 diabetes. V is TRBV19 and J is TRBJ2-5, with D tentatively TRBD1 (6 bases). As DNA, the CDR3 is TGTGCCAGTAGTCTCGAATCAACAGGGCGAGAGACCCAGTACTTC. Translated: CASSLESTGRETQYF.